This TCR beta chain was identified during a study of blood T cell repertoires in COVID-19. Study-wide background: From the United States, Italy and Spain came samples of acute and convalescent COVID-19. T cells, B-cell-depleted T cells, or PBMCs supplied cDNA or gDNA.

How the authors handled the data: Amplifying reference gene primers gave estimates of nucleated cell counts. The repertoire was sequenced with immunoSEQ multiplex PCR; TCRdb's copy has only in-frame clones and lacks some. V and J calls plus clone size are reproduced from that table; the DNA served to infer D and trimming. The sample holds some 150,000 clones, about 88% seen once. V gave up 6 bases and J gave up 7 bases; unmatched junction bases: 10. The germline gives CDR1 MNHNY, CDR2 SVGAGI (reference sequence). This CDR3 has 14 residues. The specimen was peripheral blood. The origin of this receptor is a human donor with acute or convalescent COVID-19. The donor label of this sample is uncertain. V usage is TRBV6-6 and J usage is TRBJ1-2; 8 nucleotides line up with TRBD1. The chain's CDR3 is CASSQEGQGGGYTF. As DNA, the CDR3 is TGTGCCAGCAGCCAAGAAGGACAGGGTGGTGGCTACACCTTC.